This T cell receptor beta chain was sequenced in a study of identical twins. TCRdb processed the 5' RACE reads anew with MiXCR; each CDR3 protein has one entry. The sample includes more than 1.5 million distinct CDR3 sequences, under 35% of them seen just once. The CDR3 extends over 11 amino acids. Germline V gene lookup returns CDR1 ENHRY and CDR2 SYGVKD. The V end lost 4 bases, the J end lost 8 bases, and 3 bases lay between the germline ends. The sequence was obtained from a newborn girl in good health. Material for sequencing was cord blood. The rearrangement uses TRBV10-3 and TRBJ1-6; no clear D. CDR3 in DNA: TGTGCCATCAGTGGGGATTCACCCCTCCACTTT. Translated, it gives CAISGDSPLHF.